These T cell receptor beta chains were read from a single sample in a study of blood T cell repertoires in COVID-19. The protocol was immunoSEQ multiplex PCR, while the TCRdb copy is restricted to in-frame clones and leaves out a portion. The table includes 250,000 to 400,000 clones, around 90% detected once. Sample: PBMCs or T cells enriched from blood (not recorded which). These receptors all stem from a man between 60 and 75 years old who had recovered from COVID-19. Both conserved end residues are part of each CDR3. The order of the fields is CDR3 protein, CDR3 DNA, D gene, clone size, V gene, J gene. A D gene is named only where the DNA matches it firmly. Size tells how often a clone was seen (once, few, many) or the class of an expanded clone, and some rows leave it out.

cdr3_aa: CASRGEGGRFRQPQHF
cdr3_nt: TGCGCCAGCAGAGGGGAAGGGGGTAGGTTTCGACAGCCCCAGCATTTT
d_call: NA
clone_size: NA
v_call: TRBV23-1
j_call: TRBJ1-5

cdr3_aa: CASRQSGSPGTQYF
cdr3_nt: TGTGCCAGCAGACAAAGCGGGAGCCCGGGTACGCAGTATTTT
d_call: TRBD2
clone_size: NA
v_call: TRBV28
j_call: TRBJ2-3

cdr3_aa: CASSFTGGAQPQHF
cdr3_nt: TGCGCCAGCAGCTTTACAGGGGGCGCCCAGCCCCAGCATTTT
d_call: TRBD1
clone_size: NA
v_call: TRBV5-1
j_call: TRBJ1-5

cdr3_aa: CASSFGHIYGYTF
cdr3_nt: TGTGCCAGCAGTTTCGGACATATCTATGGCTACACCTTC
d_call: NA
clone_size: NA
v_call: TRBV28
j_call: TRBJ1-2

cdr3_aa: CASSLTSTYEQYF
cdr3_nt: TGTGCCAGCAGTTTGACTAGCACCTACGAGCAGTACTTC
d_call: TRBD2
clone_size: NA
v_call: TRBV28
j_call: TRBJ2-7

cdr3_aa: CASSVGVAGNTGELFF
cdr3_nt: TGTGCCAGCAGCGTAGGCGTTGCGGGGAACACCGGGGAGCTGTTTTTT
d_call: NA
clone_size: NA
v_call: TRBV9
j_call: TRBJ2-2

cdr3_aa: CASSQEWGLGWSDTQYF
cdr3_nt: TGTGCCAGCAGCCAAGAATGGGGACTAGGATGGTCAGATACGCAGTATTTT
d_call: TRBD2
clone_size: NA
v_call: TRBV3-1/TRBV3-2
j_call: TRBJ2-3

cdr3_aa: CASRSYLSSGQRSGNTIYF
cdr3_nt: TGTGCCAGCAGGTCATACCTCTCCTCGGGACAGCGCTCTGGAAACACCATATATTTT
d_call: TRBD1
clone_size: NA
v_call: TRBV4-2
j_call: TRBJ1-3

cdr3_aa: CASRADSYEQYF
cdr3_nt: TGTGCCAGCAGAGCGGACTCCTACGAGCAGTACTTC
d_call: NA
clone_size: once
v_call: TRBV28
j_call: TRBJ2-7

cdr3_aa: CASSLMAAGTNEQFF
cdr3_nt: TGCGCCAGCAGCTTGATGGCCGCGGGGACTAATGAGCAGTTCTTC
d_call: NA
clone_size: NA
v_call: TRBV5-1
j_call: TRBJ2-1

cdr3_aa: CSVEGLAGRRAQFF
cdr3_nt: TGCAGCGTTGAAGGACTAGCGGGTAGAAGAGCGCAGTTCTTC
d_call: TRBD2
clone_size: once
v_call: TRBV29-1
j_call: TRBJ2-1

cdr3_aa: CASILQNRAGGTDEQFF
cdr3_nt: TGTGCCAGCATACTACAAAATCGGGCAGGGGGGACGGATGAGCAGTTCTTC
d_call: NA
clone_size: NA
v_call: TRBV27
j_call: TRBJ2-1

cdr3_aa: CASSGGQGGQPQHF
cdr3_nt: TGTGCCAGCAGTGGGGGCCAGGGCGGTCAGCCCCAGCATTTT
d_call: NA
clone_size: NA
v_call: TRBV28
j_call: TRBJ1-5

cdr3_aa: CASSYSTSGNQPQHF
cdr3_nt: TGTGCCAGCAGTTACTCGACATCTGGCAATCAGCCCCAGCATTTT
d_call: NA
clone_size: once
v_call: TRBV6-2/TRBV6-3
j_call: TRBJ1-5

cdr3_aa: CASSLLQRDGYTF
cdr3_nt: TGTGCCAGCAGCTTGTTACAGAGGGATGGCTACACCTTC
d_call: NA
clone_size: NA
v_call: TRBV5-6
j_call: TRBJ1-2

cdr3_aa: CASSLARETQYF
cdr3_nt: TGTGCCAGCAGTTTAGCTCGGGAGACCCAGTACTTC
d_call: NA
clone_size: NA
v_call: TRBV6-5
j_call: TRBJ2-5

cdr3_aa: CASSRDRGLIYNEQFF
cdr3_nt: TGTGCCAGCAGCCGGGACAGGGGGCTGATCTACAATGAGCAGTTCTTC
d_call: TRBD1
clone_size: NA
v_call: TRBV7-9
j_call: TRBJ2-1

cdr3_aa: CASSLRGRTEAFF
cdr3_nt: TGTGCCAGCAGCCTTAGGGGAAGGACTGAAGCTTTCTTT
d_call: NA
clone_size: NA
v_call: TRBV7-9
j_call: TRBJ1-1

cdr3_aa: CASSSPRTGYYGYTF
cdr3_nt: TGTGCCAGCAGTTCTCCCAGGACAGGGTACTATGGCTACACCTTC
d_call: TRBD1
clone_size: few
v_call: TRBV28
j_call: TRBJ1-2

cdr3_aa: CATSDPRQGAGGYTF
cdr3_nt: TGTGCCACCAGTGACCCCAGGCAGGGGGCAGGTGGCTACACCTTC
d_call: TRBD1
clone_size: NA
v_call: TRBV24-1
j_call: TRBJ1-2

cdr3_aa: CASGPSLETQYF
cdr3_nt: TGTGCTAGTGGGCCTAGTTTGGAGACCCAGTACTTC
d_call: NA
clone_size: NA
v_call: TRBV12-5
j_call: TRBJ2-5

cdr3_aa: CASSIGVVAASTDTQYF
cdr3_nt: TGTGCCAGTAGTATCGGAGTGGTAGCGGCGAGCACAGATACGCAGTATTTT
d_call: NA
clone_size: NA
v_call: TRBV19
j_call: TRBJ2-3

cdr3_aa: CASSDTRSGRAYEQYF
cdr3_nt: TGTGCCAGCAGTGACACCAGGAGCGGGAGGGCCTACGAGCAGTACTTC
d_call: TRBD2
clone_size: NA
v_call: TRBV6-1
j_call: TRBJ2-7

cdr3_aa: CSVRGDRGEKLFF
cdr3_nt: TGCAGCGTTCGCGGGGACAGAGGCGAAAAACTGTTTTTT
d_call: TRBD1
clone_size: NA
v_call: TRBV29-1
j_call: TRBJ1-4

cdr3_aa: CATSEGTARGYTF
cdr3_nt: TGTGCCACCAGTGAGGGGACAGCCAGGGGCTACACCTTC
d_call: TRBD1
clone_size: NA
v_call: TRBV24-1
j_call: TRBJ1-2

cdr3_aa: CASNLTPPREGYTGELFF
cdr3_nt: TGTGCCAGCAACCTCACCCCCCCACGGGAGGGCTACACCGGGGAGCTGTTTTTT
d_call: TRBD2
clone_size: NA
v_call: TRBV7-9
j_call: TRBJ2-2

cdr3_aa: CASSLDYLNTGELFF
cdr3_nt: TGTGCCAGCAGCTTGGACTACCTGAACACCGGGGAGCTGTTTTTT
d_call: NA
clone_size: once
v_call: TRBV7-9
j_call: TRBJ2-2

cdr3_aa: CSVTLQVGSPLHF
cdr3_nt: TGCAGCGTGACCCTACAGGTTGGGTCACCCCTCCACTTT
d_call: NA
clone_size: NA
v_call: TRBV29-1
j_call: TRBJ1-6

cdr3_aa: CASSEGLIAGWQNQPQHF
cdr3_nt: TGTGCCAGCAGTGAAGGTTTGATAGCGGGGTGGCAGAATCAGCCCCAGCATTTT
d_call: NA
clone_size: NA
v_call: TRBV6-1
j_call: TRBJ1-5

cdr3_aa: CASSQDQLAGGKETQYF
cdr3_nt: TGTGCCAGCAGCCAGGATCAACTAGCGGGAGGGAAAGAGACCCAGTACTTC
d_call: TRBD2
clone_size: few
v_call: TRBV3-1/TRBV3-2
j_call: TRBJ2-5

cdr3_aa: CASSLEEGVGQFF
cdr3_nt: TGTGCCAGCAGCTTAGAAGAGGGAGTAGGACAGTTCTTC
d_call: NA
clone_size: once
v_call: TRBV7-3
j_call: TRBJ2-1

cdr3_aa: CASSLIETSGPQYF
cdr3_nt: TGCGCCAGCAGCTTAATTGAGACTAGCGGCCCTCAGTACTTC
d_call: TRBD2
clone_size: NA
v_call: TRBV5-1
j_call: TRBJ2-7

cdr3_aa: CASSLQTGTAGYNEQFF
cdr3_nt: TGTGCCAGCAGCTTACAGACGGGAACTGCTGGATACAATGAGCAGTTCTTC
d_call: NA
clone_size: NA
v_call: TRBV7-2
j_call: TRBJ2-1

cdr3_aa: CGILVGLPFHNEQFF
cdr3_nt: TGTGGCATTCTCGTGGGACTTCCCTTCCACAATGAGCAGTTCTTC
d_call: NA
clone_size: NA
v_call: TRBV30
j_call: TRBJ2-1

cdr3_aa: CASSLLRADNSPLHF
cdr3_nt: TGTGCCAGCAGTTTACTCAGGGCCGATAATTCACCCCTCCACTTT
d_call: NA
clone_size: NA
v_call: TRBV28
j_call: TRBJ1-6

cdr3_aa: CSVFLVRALAYGYTF
cdr3_nt: TGCAGCGTTTTTCTCGTACGGGCGCTAGCCTATGGCTACACCTTC
d_call: NA
clone_size: NA
v_call: TRBV29-1
j_call: TRBJ1-2

cdr3_aa: CASSAPPWDRFRF
cdr3_nt: TGTGCCAGCAGCGCTCCCCCCTGGGACAGATTTCGATTC
d_call: TRBD1
clone_size: NA
v_call: TRBV5-4
j_call: TRBJ2-4

cdr3_aa: CASSLRTGSIRQPQHF
cdr3_nt: TGTGCCAGCAGTTTAAGGACAGGGTCTATCAGGCAGCCCCAGCATTTT
d_call: TRBD1
clone_size: few
v_call: TRBV28
j_call: TRBJ1-5

cdr3_aa: CASRTRDSSYNEQFF
cdr3_nt: TGTGCCAGCAGAACCCGGGACAGCTCCTACAATGAGCAGTTCTTC
d_call: TRBD1
clone_size: NA
v_call: TRBV27
j_call: TRBJ2-1

cdr3_aa: CASSSLAGSSYNEQFF
cdr3_nt: TGTGCCAGCAGCTCCTTAGCGGGAAGCTCCTACAATGAGCAGTTCTTC
d_call: TRBD2
clone_size: few
v_call: TRBV7-6
j_call: TRBJ2-1

cdr3_aa: CASSPMGRVENEAFF
cdr3_nt: TGTGCCAGCAGTCCCATGGGCAGGGTGGAAAATGAAGCTTTCTTT
d_call: NA
clone_size: few
v_call: TRBV28
j_call: TRBJ1-1

cdr3_aa: CAISALAGANEQYF
cdr3_nt: TGTGCCATCAGTGCTCTAGCGGGAGCGAACGAGCAGTACTTC
d_call: TRBD2
clone_size: once
v_call: TRBV10-3
j_call: TRBJ2-7

cdr3_aa: CATSKPKTSGDYNEQFF
cdr3_nt: TGTGCCACCAGCAAACCCAAAACTAGCGGGGATTACAATGAGCAGTTCTTC
d_call: TRBD2
clone_size: NA
v_call: TRBV15
j_call: TRBJ2-1

cdr3_aa: CASSRQGQLEKLFF
cdr3_nt: TGTGCCAGCTCAAGACAGGGGCAATTGGAAAAACTGTTTTTT
d_call: TRBD1
clone_size: NA
v_call: TRBV18
j_call: TRBJ1-4

cdr3_aa: CASSPLGQGLYEQYF
cdr3_nt: TGTGCCAGCAGCCCACTGGGACAGGGCTTATACGAGCAGTACTTC
d_call: TRBD1
clone_size: NA
v_call: TRBV7-2
j_call: TRBJ2-7

cdr3_aa: CASSVDQASTDTQYF
cdr3_nt: TGTGCCAGCAGCGTAGACCAGGCTAGCACAGATACGCAGTATTTT
d_call: NA
clone_size: few
v_call: TRBV9
j_call: TRBJ2-3